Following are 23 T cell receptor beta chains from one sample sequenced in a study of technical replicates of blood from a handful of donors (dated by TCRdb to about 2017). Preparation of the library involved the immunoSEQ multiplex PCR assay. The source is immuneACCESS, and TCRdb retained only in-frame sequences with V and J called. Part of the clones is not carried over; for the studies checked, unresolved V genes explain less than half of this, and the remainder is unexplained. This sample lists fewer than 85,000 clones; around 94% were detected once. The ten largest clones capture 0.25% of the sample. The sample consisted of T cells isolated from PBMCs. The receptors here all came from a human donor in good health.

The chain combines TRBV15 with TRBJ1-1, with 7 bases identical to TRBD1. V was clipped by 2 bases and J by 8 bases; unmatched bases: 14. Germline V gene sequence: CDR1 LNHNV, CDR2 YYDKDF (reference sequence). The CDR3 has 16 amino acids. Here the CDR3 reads CATSRSTGQYILEAFF. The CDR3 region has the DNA TGTGCCACCAGCAGATCCACGGGACAGTACATACTGGAAGCTTTCTTT.

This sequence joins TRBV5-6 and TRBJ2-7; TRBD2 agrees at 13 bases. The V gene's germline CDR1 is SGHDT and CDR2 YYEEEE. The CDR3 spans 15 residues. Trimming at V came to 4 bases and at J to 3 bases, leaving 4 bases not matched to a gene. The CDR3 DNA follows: TGTGCCAGCAGCCCGGGACTAGCGGGGCTCTACGAGCAGTACTTC. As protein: CASSPGLAGLYEQYF.

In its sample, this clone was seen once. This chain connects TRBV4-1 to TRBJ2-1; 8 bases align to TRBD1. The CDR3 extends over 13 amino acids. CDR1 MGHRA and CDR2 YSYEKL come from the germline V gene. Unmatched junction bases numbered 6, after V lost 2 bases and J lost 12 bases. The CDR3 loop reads CASSQPDRGSQFF. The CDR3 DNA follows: TGCGCCAGCAGCCAACCCGACAGGGGATCGCAGTTCTTC.

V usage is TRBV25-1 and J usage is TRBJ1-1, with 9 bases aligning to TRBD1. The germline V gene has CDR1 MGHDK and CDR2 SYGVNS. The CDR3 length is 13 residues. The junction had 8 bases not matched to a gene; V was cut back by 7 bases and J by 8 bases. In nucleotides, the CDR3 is TGTGCCAGCATTACAGACAGGGGGGGAGAAGCTTTCTTT. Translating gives CASITDRGGEAFF. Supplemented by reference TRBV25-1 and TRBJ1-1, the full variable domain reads EADIYQTPRYLVIGTGKKITLECSQTMGHDKMYWYQQDPGMELHLIHYSYGVNSTEKGDLSSESTVSRIRTEHFPLTLESARPSHTSQYLCASITDRGGEAFFGQGTRLTVV.

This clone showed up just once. The CDR3 DNA follows: TGTGCCTGGAGATATCAGGATGAAAAACTGTTTTTT. Translated, it gives CAWRYQDEKLFF. The chain employs TRBV30 and TRBJ1-4; D is unresolved. The CDR3 spans 12 residues. Germline lookup yields CDR1 GTSNPN and CDR2 SVGIG (reference sequence). The germline V and J ends were trimmed by 3 bases and 6 bases, with 8 bases remaining between them.

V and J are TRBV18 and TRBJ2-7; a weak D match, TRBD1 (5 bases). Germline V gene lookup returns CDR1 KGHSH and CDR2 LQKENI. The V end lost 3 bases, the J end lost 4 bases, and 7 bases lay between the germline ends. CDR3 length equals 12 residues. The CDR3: CASSPDKYEQYF. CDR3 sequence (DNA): TGTGCCAGCTCACCGGACAAATACGAGCAGTACTTC.

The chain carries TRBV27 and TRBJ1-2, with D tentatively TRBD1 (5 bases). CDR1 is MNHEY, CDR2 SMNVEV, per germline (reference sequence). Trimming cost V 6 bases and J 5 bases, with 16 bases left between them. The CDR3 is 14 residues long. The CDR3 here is CASSSDSVPYGYTF. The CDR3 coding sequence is TGTGCCAGCAGCTCCGACAGTGTTCCGTATGGCTACACCTTC.

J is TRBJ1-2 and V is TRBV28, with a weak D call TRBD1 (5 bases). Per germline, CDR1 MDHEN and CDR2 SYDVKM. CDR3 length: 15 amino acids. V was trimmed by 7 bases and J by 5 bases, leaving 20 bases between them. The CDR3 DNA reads TGTGCCAGCATGCGGGGCGGGAGGGGTGGATATGGCTACACCTTC. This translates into CASMRGGRGGYGYTF.

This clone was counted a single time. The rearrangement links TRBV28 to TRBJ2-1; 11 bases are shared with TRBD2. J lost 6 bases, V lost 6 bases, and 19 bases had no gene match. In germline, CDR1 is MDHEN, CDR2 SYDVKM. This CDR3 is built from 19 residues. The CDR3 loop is CASRPILTSGAIEANEQFF. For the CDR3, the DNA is TGTGCCAGCAGACCAATATTGACTAGCGGGGCGATAGAAGCCAATGAGCAGTTCTTC.

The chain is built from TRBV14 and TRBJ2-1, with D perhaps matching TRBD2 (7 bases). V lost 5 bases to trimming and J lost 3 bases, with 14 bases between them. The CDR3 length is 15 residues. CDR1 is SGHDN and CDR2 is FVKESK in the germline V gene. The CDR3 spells CASSLGGLFYNEQFF. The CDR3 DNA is TGTGCCAGCAGCTTGGGGGGGCTGTTCTACAATGAGCAGTTCTTC.

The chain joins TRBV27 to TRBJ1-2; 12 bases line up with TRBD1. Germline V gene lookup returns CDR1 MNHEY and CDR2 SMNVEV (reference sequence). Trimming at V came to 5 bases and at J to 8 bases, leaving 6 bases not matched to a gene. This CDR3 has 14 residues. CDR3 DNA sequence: TGTGCCAGCAGTGAGGGACAGGGGGCGAAGGGCTACACCTTC. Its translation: CASSEGQGAKGYTF.

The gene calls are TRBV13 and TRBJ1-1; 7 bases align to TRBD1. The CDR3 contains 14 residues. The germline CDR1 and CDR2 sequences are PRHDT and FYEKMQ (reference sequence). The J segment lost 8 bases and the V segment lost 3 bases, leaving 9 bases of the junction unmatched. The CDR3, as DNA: TGTGCCAGCAGCTTCAACAGGGGCGGCGTGGAAGCTTTCTTT. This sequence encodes CASSFNRGGVEAFF.

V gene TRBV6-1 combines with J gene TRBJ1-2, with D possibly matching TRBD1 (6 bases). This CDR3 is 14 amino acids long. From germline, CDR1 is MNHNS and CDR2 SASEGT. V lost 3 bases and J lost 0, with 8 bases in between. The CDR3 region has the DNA TGTGCCAGCAGTGACAGGGGAACTAACTATGGCTACACCTTC. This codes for CASSDRGTNYGYTF.

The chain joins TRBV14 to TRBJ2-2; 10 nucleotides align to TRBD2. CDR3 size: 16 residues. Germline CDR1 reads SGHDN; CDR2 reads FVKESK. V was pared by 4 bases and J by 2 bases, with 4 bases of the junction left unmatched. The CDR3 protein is CASSLRLAGNTGELFF. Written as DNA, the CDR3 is TGTGCCAGCAGCCTCAGACTAGCGGGTAACACCGGGGAGCTGTTTTTT.

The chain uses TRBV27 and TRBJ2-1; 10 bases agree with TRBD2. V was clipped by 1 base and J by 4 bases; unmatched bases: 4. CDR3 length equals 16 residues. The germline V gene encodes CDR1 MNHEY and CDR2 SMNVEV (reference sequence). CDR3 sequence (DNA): TGTGCCAGCAGTTTATTTTCTAGCGGGAGTTACAATGAGCAGTTCTTC. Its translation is CASSLFSSGSYNEQFF.

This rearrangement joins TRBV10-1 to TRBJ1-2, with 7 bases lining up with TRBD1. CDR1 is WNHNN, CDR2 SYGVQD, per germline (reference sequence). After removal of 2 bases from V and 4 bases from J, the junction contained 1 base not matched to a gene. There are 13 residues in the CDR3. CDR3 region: CASSEDRVYGYTF. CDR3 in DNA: TGCGCCAGCAGTGAGGACAGGGTCTATGGCTACACCTTC.

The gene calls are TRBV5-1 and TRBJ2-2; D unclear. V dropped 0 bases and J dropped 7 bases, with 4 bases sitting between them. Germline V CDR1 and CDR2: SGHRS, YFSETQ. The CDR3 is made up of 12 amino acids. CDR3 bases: TGCGCCAGCAGCTTGGTCGGCGGGGAGCTGTTTTTT. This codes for CASSLVGGELFF.

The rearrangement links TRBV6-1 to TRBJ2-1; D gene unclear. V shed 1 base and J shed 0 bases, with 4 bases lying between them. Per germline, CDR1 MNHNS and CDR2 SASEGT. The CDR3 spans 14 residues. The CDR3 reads CASSEVNSYNEQFF. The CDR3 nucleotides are TGTGCCAGCAGTGAAGTAAACTCCTACAATGAGCAGTTCTTC.

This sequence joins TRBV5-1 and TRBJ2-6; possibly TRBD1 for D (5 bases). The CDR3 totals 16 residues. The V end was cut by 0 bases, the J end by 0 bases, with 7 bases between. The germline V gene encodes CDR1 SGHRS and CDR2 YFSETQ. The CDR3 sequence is CASSLAGSSGANVLTF. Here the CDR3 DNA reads TGCGCCAGCAGCTTGGCAGGGTCCTCTGGGGCCAACGTCCTGACTTTC.

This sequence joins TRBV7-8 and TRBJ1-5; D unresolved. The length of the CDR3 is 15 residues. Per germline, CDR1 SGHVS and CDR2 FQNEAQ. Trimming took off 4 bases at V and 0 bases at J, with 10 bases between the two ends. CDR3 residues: CASSSMQDSNQPQHF. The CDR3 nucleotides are TGTGCCAGCAGCTCTATGCAAGATAGCAATCAGCCCCAGCATTTT.

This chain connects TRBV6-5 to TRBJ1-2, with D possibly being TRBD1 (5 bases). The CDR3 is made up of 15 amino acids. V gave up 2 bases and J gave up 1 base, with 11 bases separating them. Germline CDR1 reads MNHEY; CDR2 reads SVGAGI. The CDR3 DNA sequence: TGTGCCAGCAGTTACCGGGGGGTACTTAACTATGGCTACACCTTC. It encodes CASSYRGVLNYGYTF.

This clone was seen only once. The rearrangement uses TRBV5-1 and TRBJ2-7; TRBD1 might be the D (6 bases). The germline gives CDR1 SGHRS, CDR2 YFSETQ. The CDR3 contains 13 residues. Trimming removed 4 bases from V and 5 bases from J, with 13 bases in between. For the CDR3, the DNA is TGCGCCAGCAGCGTCTCGAACAGGGACGAGCAGTACTTC. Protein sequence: CASSVSNRDEQYF.

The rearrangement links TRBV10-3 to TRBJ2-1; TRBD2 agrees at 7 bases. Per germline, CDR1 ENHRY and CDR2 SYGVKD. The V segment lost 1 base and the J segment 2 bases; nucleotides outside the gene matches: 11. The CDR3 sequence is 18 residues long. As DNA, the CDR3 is TGTGCCATCAGTGAGTATGGCTTGAGGGGAGGGGCCTACAATGAGCAGTTCTTC. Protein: CAISEYGLRGGAYNEQFF.